These T cell receptor beta chains were read from a single sample in a study of identical twins. Via MiXCR, TCRdb re-called the 5' RACE reads, giving one row per CDR3 protein. This sample has hundreds of thousands of distinct CDR3 sequences, with 8% to 9% found just once. These data are also associated with another study on yellow fever vaccine responses in identical twins.

The sequencing sample was made of PBMCs. Receptor source: a woman younger than 30 in good health. Each CDR3 is given with its conserved first and last residue. Fields, in order: V gene, CDR3 protein.

>TRBV20-1
CSASRPSGRTDTQYF
>TRBV6-2/TRBV6-3
CASSLGQLGPYEQYF
>TRBV14
CASSGVLNTEAFF
>TRBV7-8
CASSLILNEQFF
>TRBV11-2
CASSSRQVAYEQYF
>TRBV19
CASTGTLNNEQFF
>TRBV7-9
CASSFLDRENEQFF
>TRBV20-1
CSAIASYYNEQFF
>TRBV5-6
CASSLGLAGTYQETQYF
>TRBV7-9
CASSLASGDYGYTF
>TRBV28
CASREPGLAEPSNTGELFF
>TRBV20-1
CSARQGGTYNEQFF
>TRBV28
CASKVGGALEYEQYF
>TRBV6-5
CASLSFTGELFF
>TRBV3-1
CASSQARGTGVYEQYF
>TRBV9
CASSLDGGRTDTQYF
>TRBV7-9
CASSSAGTGRYEQYF
>TRBV9
CASSVGKGPSTDTQYF
>TRBV6-2/TRBV6-3
CASSSPRGLAGAETQYF
>TRBV7-2
CASSMLADEQFF
>TRBV6-1
CASSPPMAGGNGELFF
>TRBV28
CASSPLGSSYNSPLHF
>TRBV4-3
CASSQAGGSSYNEQFF
>TRBV3-1
CASSQVSATYTGELFF